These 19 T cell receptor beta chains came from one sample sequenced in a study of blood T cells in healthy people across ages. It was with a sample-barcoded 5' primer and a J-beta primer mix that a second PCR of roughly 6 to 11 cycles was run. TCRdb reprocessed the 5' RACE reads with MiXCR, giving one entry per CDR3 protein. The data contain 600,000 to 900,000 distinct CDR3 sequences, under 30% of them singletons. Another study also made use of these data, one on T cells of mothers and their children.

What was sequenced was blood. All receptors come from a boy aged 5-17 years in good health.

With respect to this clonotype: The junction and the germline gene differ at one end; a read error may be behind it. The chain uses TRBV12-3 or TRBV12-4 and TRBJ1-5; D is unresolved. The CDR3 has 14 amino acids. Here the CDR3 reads CASSLQNSNPPQHF. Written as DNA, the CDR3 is TGTGCCAGCAGTTTACAGAATAGCAATCCGCCCCAGCATTTT.

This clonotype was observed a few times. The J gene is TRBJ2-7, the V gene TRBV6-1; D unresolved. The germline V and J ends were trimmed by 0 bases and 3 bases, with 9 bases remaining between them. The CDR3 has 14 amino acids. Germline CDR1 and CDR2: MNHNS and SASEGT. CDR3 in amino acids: CASSEAGILYEQYF. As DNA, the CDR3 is TGTGCCAGCAGTGAAGCTGGCATCCTCTACGAGCAGTACTTC.

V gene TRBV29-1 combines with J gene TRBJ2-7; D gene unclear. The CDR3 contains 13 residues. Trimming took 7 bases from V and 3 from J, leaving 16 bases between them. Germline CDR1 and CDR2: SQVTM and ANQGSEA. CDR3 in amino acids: CSAFGGQVYEQYF. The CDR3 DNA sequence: TGCAGCGCCTTTGGTGGCCAAGTCTACGAGCAGTACTTC.

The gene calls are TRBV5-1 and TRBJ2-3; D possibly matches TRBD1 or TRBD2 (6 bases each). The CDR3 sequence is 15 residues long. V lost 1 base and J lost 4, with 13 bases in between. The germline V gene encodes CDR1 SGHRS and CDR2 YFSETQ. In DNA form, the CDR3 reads TGCGCCAGCAGCTTGTGGGGGGCCAGGGCAGATACGCAGTATTTT. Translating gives CASSLWGARADTQYF.

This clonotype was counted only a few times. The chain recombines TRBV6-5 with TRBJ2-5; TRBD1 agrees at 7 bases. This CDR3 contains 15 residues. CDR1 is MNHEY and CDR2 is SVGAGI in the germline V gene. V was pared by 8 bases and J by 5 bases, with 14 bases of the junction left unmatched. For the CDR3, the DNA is TGTGCCAGCGGCCGAGAAGGGGGCTACGGGGAGACCCAGTACTTC. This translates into CASGREGGYGETQYF.

The CDR3 reads CASSEAGPRYEQYF. For the CDR3, the DNA is TGTGCCAGCAGTGAAGCCGGGCCCAGATACGAGCAGTACTTC. The chain carries TRBV25-1 and TRBJ2-7; D not certain. V was shortened by 2 bases and J by 4 bases, with 12 bases between the two germline ends. Per germline, CDR1 MGHDK and CDR2 SYGVNS. This CDR3 is built from 14 residues.

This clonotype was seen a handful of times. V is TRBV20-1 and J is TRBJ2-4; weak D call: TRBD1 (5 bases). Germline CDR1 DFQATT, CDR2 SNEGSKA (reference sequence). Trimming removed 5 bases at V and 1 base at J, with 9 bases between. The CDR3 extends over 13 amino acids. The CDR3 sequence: CSAADNAKNIQYF. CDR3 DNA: TGCAGTGCTGCGGACAACGCCAAAAACATTCAGTACTTC.

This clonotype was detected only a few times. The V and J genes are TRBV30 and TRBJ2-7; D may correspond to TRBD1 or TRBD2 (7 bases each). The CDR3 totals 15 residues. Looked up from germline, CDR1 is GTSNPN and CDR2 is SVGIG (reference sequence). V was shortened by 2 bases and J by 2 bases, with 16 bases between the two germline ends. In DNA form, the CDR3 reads TGTGCCTGGAGTTCCCCAGGGGGGGCCCCCTACGAGCAGTACTTC. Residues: CAWSSPGGAPYEQYF.

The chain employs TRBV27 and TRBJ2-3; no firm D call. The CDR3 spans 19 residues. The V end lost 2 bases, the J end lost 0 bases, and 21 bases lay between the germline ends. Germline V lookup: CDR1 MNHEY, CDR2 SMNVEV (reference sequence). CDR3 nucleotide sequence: TGTGCCAGCAGTTTAATAGGATCAGCCGTACACACTAGCACAGATACGCAGTATTTT. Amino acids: CASSLIGSAVHTSTDTQYF.

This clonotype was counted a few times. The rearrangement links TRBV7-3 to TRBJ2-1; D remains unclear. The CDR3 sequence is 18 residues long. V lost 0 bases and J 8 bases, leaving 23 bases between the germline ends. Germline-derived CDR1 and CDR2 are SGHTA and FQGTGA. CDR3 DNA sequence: TGTGCCAGCAGCTTAACGGGCTCGGCGACGCGAACTTGGGATGAGCAGTTCTTC. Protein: CASSLTGSATRTWDEQFF.

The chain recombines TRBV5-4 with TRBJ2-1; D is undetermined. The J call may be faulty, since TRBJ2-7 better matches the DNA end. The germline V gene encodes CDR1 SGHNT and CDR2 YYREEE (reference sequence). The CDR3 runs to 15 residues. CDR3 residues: CASSLERTETYEQYF. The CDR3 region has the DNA TGTGCCAGCAGCTTGGAACGGACGGAGACCTACGAGCAGTACTTC.

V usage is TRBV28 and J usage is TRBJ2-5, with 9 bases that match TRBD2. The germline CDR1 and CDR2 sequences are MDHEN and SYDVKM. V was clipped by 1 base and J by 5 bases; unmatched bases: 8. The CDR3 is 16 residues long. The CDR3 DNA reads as TGTGCCAGCAGTTTATTGCGGGGGGGACCGCGGGAGACCCAGTACTTC. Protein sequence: CASSLLRGGPRETQYF.

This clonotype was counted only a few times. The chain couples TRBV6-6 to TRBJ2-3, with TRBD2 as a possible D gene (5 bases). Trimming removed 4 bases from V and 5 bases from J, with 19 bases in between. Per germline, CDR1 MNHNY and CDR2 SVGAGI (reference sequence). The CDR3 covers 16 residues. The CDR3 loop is CASSFVRAGGGDTQYF. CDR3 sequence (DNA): TGTGCCAGCAGTTTTGTGCGGGCGGGTGGAGGAGATACGCAGTATTTT.

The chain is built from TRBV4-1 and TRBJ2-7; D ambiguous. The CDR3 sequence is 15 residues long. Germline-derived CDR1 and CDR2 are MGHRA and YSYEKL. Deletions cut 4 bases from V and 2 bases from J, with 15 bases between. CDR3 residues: CASSPPGPVAYEQYF. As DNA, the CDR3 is TGCGCCAGCAGCCCTCCGGGCCCCGTGGCCTACGAGCAGTACTTC.

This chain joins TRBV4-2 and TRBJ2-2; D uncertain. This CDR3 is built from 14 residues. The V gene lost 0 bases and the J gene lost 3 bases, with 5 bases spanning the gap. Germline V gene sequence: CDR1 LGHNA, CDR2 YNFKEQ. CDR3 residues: CASSQEQHTGELFF. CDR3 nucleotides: TGTGCCAGCAGCCAAGAACAGCACACCGGGGAGCTGTTTTTT.

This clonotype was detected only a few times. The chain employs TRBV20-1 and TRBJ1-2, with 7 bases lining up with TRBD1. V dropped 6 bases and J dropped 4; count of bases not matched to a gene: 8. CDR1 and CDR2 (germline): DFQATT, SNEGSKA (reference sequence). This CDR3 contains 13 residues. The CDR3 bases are TGCAGTGCATTCGACAGGGCCTTCTATGGCTACACCTTC. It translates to CSAFDRAFYGYTF.

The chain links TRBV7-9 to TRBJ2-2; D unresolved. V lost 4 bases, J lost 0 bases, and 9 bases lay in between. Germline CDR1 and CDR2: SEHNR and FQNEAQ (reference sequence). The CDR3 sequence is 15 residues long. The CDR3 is CASSSRTTNTGELFF. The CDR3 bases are TGTGCCAGCAGCTCCCGGACCACGAACACCGGGGAGCTGTTTTTT. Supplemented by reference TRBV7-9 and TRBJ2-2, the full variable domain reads DTGVSQNPRHKITKRGQNVTFRCDPISEHNRLYWYRQTLGQGPEFLTYFQNEAQLEKSRLLSDRFSAERPKGSFSTLEIQRTEQGDSAMYLCASSSRTTNTGELFFGEGSRLTVL.

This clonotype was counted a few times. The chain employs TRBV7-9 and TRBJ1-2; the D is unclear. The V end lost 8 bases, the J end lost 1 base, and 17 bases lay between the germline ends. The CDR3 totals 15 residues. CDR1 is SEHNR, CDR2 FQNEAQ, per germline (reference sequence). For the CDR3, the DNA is TGTGCCAGCTCCCCGGGCGGAAGCTTTAACTATGGCTACACCTTC. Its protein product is CASSPGGSFNYGYTF.

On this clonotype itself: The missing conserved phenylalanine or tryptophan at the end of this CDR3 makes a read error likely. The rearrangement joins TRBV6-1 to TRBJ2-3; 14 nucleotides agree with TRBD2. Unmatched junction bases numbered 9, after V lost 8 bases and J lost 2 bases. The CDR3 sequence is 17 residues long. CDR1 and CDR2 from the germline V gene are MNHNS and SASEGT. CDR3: CASSNRGLAGATDTQYL. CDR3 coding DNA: TGTGCCAGCTCTAACAGGGGACTAGCGGGGGCCACAGATACGCAGTATCTT.